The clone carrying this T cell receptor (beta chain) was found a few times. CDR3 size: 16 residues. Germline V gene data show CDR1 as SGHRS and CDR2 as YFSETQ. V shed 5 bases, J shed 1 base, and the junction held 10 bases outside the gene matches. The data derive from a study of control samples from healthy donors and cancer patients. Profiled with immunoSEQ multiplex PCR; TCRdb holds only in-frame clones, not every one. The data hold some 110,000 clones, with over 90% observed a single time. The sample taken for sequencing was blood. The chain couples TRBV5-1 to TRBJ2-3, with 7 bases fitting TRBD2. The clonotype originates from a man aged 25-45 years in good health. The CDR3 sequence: CASSTGGVVGTDTQYF. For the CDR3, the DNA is TGCGCCAGCAGTACGGGGGGAGTAGTGGGCACAGATACGCAGTATTTT.